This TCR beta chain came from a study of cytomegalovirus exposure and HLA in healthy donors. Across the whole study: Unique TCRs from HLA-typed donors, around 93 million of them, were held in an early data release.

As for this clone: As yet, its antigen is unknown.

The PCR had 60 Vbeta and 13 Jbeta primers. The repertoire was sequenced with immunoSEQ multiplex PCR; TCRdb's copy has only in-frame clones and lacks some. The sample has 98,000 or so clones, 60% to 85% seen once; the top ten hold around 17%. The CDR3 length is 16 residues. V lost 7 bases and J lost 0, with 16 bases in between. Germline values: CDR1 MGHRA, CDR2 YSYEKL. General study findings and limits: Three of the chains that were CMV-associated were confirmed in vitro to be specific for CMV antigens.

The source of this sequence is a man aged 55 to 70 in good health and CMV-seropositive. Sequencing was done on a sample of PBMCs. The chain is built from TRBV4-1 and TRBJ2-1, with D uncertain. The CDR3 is CASTKASASSYNEQFF. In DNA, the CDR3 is TGCGCCAGCACCAAAGCCTCCGCGAGCTCCTACAATGAGCAGTTCTTC.